This T cell receptor beta chain was captured by sequencing in a study of blood T cell repertoires in COVID-19. Measured with immunoSEQ multiplex PCR; TCRdb has only the in-frame clones, and not every one. The sample lists about 99,000 clones, roughly nine tenths occurring once. The CDR3 covers 14 residues. V lost 8 bases and J lost 4, with 17 bases in between. Germline V gene lookup returns CDR1 MDHEN and CDR2 SYDVKM. Specimen: peripheral blood. J is TRBJ1-1 and V is TRBV28; D unresolved. The receptor was derived from a woman aged 80 or older in a cohort sampled during active COVID-19. CDR3 region: CASPPPGGRTEAFF. The CDR3 nucleotides read TGTGCCAGCCCCCCGCCGGGAGGGCGCACTGAAGCTTTCTTT.